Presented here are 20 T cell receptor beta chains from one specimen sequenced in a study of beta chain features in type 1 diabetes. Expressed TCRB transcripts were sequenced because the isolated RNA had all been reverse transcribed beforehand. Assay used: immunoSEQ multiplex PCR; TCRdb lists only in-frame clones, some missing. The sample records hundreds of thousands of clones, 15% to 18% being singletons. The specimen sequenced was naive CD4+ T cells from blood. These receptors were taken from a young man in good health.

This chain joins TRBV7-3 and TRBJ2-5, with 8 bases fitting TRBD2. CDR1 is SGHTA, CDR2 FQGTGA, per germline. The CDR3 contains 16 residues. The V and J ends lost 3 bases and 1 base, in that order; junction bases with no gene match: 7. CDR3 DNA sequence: TGTGCCAGCAGCTTCGGAGCGGGGGCCGGCCAAGAGACCCAGTACTTC. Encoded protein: CASSFGAGAGQETQYF.

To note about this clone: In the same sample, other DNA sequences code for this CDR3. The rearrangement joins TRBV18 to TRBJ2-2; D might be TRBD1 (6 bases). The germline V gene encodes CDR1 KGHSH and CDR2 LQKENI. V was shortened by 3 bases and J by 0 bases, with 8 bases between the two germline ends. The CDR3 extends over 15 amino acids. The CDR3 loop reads CASSPDRTNTGELFF. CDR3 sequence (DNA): TGTGCCAGCTCACCTGACAGGACGAACACCGGGGAGCTGTTTTTT. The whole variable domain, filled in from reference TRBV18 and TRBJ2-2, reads NAGVMQNPRHLVRRRGQEARLRCSPMKGHSHVYWYRQLPEEGLKFMVYLQKENIIDESGMPKERFSAEFPKEGPSILRIQQVVRGDSAAYFCASSPDRTNTGELFFGEGSRLTVL.

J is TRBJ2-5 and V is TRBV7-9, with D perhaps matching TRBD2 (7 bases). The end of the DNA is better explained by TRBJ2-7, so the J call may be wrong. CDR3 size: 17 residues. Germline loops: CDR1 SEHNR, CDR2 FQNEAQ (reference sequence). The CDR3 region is CASSARGGDTGPLEQYF. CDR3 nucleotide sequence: TGTGCCAGCAGCGCTCGGGGAGGGGACACGGGACCCCTCGAGCAGTACTTC.

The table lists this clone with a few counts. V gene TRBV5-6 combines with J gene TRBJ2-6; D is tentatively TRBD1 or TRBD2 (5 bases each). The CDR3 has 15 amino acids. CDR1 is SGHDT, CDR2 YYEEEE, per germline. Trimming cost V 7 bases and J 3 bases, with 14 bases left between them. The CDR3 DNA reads TGTGCCAGCCACGGCTTGGGACGTGGGGCCAACGTCCTGACTTTC. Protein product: CASHGLGRGANVLTF.

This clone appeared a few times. The DNA of the CDR3 is TGTGCCAGCAGCCAAAGAGGGAGCAGGAACAATGAGCAGTTCTTC. Amino acid sequence: CASSQRGSRNNEQFF. The chain recombines TRBV6-5 with TRBJ2-1; D is perhaps TRBD2 (5 bases). This CDR3 has 15 amino acids. CDR1 and CDR2 (germline): MNHEY, SVGAGI. Trimming cost V 6 bases and J 5 bases, with 17 bases left between them.

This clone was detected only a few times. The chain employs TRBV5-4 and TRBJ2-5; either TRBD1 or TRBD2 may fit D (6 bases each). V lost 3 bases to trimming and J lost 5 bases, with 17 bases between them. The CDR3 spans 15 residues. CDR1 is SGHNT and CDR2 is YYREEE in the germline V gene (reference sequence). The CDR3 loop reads CASSSSSRGQETQYF. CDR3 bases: TGTGCCAGCAGCTCCTCATCACGGGGGCAGGAGACCCAGTACTTC.

The CDR3 protein is CATSTREGNTEAFF. CDR3 coding DNA: TGTGCCACCAGCACCCGGGAGGGGAACACTGAAGCTTTCTTT. This chain links TRBV15 with TRBJ1-1; D gene uncertain. The CDR3 is 14 amino acids. Germline loops: CDR1 LNHNV, CDR2 YYDKDF (reference sequence). Trimming cost V 4 bases and J 1 base, with 10 bases left between them.

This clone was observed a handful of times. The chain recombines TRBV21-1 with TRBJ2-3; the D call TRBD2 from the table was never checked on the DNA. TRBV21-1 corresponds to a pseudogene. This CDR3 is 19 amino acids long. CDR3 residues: CASSKALGREWSERDTQYF. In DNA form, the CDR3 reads TGTGCCAGCAGCAAAGCCCTTGGGCGGGAGTGGTCGGAGAGAGATACGCAGTATTTT.

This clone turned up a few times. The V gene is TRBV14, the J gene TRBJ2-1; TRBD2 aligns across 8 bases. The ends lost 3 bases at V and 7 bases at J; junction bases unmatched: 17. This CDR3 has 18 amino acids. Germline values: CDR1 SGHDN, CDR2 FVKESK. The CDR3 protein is CASSQGAPLAGGRNEQFF. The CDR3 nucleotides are TGTGCCAGCAGCCAGGGCGCACCTCTGGCGGGGGGAAGGAATGAGCAGTTCTTC.

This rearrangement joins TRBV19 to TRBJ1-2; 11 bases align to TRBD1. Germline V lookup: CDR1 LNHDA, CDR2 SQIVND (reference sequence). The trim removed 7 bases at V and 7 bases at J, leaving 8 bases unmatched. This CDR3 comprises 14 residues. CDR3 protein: CASTMDRGRGGYTF. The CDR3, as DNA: TGTGCCAGTACTATGGACAGGGGGCGAGGTGGCTACACCTTC.

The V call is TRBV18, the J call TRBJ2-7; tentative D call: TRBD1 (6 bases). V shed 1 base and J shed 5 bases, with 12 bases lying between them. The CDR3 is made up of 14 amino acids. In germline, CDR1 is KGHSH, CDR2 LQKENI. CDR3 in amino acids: CASSPRQGTHEQYF. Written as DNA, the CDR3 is TGTGCCAGCTCACCACGCCAGGGGACCCACGAGCAGTACTTC.

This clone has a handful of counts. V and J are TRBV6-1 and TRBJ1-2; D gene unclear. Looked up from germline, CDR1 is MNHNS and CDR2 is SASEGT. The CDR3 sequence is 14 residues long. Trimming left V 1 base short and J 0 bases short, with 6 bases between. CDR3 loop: CASSEGGTNYGYTF. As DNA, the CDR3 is TGTGCCAGCAGTGAAGGCGGGACTAACTATGGCTACACCTTC.

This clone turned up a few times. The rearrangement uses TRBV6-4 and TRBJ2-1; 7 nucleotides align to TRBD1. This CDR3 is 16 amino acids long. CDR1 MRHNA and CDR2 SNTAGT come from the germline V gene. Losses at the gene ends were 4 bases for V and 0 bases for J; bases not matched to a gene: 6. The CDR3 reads CASSASTGSSYNEQFF. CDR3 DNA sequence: TGTGCCAGCAGTGCCTCGACAGGGAGCTCCTACAATGAGCAGTTCTTC.

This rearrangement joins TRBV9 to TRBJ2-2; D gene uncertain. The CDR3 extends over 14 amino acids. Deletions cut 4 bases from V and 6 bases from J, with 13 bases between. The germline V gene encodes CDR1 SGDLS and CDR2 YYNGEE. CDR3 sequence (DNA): TGTGCCAGCAGCACCTTTAGCATCCCCGGGGAGCTGTTTTTT. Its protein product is CASSTFSIPGELFF.

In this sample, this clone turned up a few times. The CDR3 loop reads CASSSPRDRGSDTQYF. The CDR3 bases are TGTGCCAGCAGTTCCCCCCGGGACAGGGGTTCAGATACGCAGTATTTT. V and J are TRBV27 and TRBJ2-3; 10 positions match TRBD1. This CDR3 has 16 amino acids. Germline CDR1 MNHEY, CDR2 SMNVEV (reference sequence). With 4 bases clipped from V and 4 bases from J, the junction kept 8 bases outside the gene matches.

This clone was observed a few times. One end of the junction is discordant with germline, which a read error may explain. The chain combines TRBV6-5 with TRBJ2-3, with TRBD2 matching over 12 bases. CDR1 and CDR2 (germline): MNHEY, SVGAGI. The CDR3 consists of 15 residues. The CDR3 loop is CAISPTSGSSDTQYF. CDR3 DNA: TGTGCCATCAGTCCGACTAGCGGGAGTTCAGATACGCAGTATTTT.

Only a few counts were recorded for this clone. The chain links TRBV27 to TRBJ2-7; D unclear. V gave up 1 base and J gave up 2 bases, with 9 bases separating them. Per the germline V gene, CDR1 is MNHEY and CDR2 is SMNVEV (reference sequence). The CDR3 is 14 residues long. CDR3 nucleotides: TGTGCCAGCAGTTTATATCCACCGCCCTACGAGCAGTACTTC. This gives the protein CASSLYPPPYEQYF.

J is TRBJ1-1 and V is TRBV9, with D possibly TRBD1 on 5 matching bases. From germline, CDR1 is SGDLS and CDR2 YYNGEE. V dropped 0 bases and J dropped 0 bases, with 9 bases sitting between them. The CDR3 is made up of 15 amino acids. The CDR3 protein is CASSVAGTLNTEAFF. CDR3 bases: TGTGCCAGCAGCGTAGCTGGGACGCTGAACACTGAAGCTTTCTTT.

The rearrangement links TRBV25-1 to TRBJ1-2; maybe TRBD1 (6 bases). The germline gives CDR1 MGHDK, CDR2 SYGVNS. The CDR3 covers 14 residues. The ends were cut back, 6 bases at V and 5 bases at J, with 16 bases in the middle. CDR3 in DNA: TGTGCCAGCAGCCAAAGACAGGCCTTTTATGGCTACACCTTC. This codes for CASSQRQAFYGYTF.

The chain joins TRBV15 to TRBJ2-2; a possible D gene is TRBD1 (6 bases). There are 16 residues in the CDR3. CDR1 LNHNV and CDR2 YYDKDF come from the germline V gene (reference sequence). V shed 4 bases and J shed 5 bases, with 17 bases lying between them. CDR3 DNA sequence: TGTGCCACCAGCACAGGTGCAGGGGCGCGGACCGGGGAGCTGTTTTTT. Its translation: CATSTGAGARTGELFF.